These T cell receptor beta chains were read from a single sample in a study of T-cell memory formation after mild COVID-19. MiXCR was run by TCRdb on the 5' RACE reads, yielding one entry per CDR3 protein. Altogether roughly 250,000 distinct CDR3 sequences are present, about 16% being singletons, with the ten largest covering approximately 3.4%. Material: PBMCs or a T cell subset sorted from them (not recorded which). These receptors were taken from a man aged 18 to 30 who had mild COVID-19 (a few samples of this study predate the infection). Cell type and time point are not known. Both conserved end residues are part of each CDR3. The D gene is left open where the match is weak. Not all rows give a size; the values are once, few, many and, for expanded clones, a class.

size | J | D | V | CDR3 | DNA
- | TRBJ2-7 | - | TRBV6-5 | CASRRTASLYEQYF | TGTGCCAGCAGGAGGACGGCTAGCCTCTACGAGCAGTACTTC
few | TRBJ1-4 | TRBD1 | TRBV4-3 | CASSRRTGGIEKLFF | TGCGCCAGCAGCAGGAGGACAGGGGGTATTGAAAAACTGTTTTTT
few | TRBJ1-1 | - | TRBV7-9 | CASSLAGSARTAFF | TGTGCCAGCAGCTTAGCGGGGTCGGCCCGGACAGCTTTCTTT
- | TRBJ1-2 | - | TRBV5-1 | CASSITSRAEGGYTF | TGCGCCAGCAGCATAACCTCCAGGGCGGAGGGTGGCTACACCTTC
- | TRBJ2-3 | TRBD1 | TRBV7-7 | CASSLGDSSTDTQYF | TGTGCTAGCAGCTTAGGGGACAGTAGCACAGATACGCAGTATTTT
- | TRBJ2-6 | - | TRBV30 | CAWESSGDNVLTF | TGTGCCTGGGAGAGCTCTGGGGACAACGTCCTGACTTTC
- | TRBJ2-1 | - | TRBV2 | CASSLSNEQFF | TGTGCCAGCAGCCTTAGCAATGAGCAGTTCTTC
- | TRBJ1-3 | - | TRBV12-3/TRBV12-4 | CASSPTLGSKKRGNTIYF | TGTGCCAGCAGTCCAACCCTGGGGAGTAAAAAACGGGGAAACACCATATATTTT
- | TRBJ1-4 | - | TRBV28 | CASLRSGAEKLFF | TGTGCCAGCCTTCGGTCCGGGGCGGAAAAACTGTTTTTT
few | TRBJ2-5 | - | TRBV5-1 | CASSLARATRETQYF | TGCGCCAGCAGCTTGGCCCGGGCTACACGCGAGACCCAGTACTTC
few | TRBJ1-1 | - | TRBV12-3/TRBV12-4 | CASSLALRGAEAFF | TGTGCCAGCAGTTTAGCGTTACGGGGTGCTGAAGCTTTCTTT
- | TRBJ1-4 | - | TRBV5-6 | CASSLGRNEKLFF | TGTGCCAGCAGCTTGGGCCGTAATGAAAAACTGTTTTTT
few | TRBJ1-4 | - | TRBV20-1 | CSAGRTGEKLFF | TGCAGTGCTGGGAGAACAGGTGAAAAACTGTTTTTT
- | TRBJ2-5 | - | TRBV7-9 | CASSADRETQYF | TGTGCCAGCAGCGCCGACCGAGAGACCCAGTACTTC
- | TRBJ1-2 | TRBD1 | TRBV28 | CASRFAQGGTYGYTF | TGTGCCAGCAGATTTGCCCAGGGGGGAACCTATGGCTACACCTTC
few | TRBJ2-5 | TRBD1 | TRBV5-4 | CASRSRTGGQETQYF | TGTGCCAGCAGATCAAGGACAGGGGGGCAAGAGACCCAGTACTTC
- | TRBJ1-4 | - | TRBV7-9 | CASSFSSGVDEKLFF | TGTGCCAGCAGCTTTAGCTCGGGTGTTGATGAAAAACTGTTTTTT
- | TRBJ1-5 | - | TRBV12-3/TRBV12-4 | CASRDGSNQPQHF | TGTGCCAGCAGGGATGGAAGCAATCAGCCCCAGCATTTT